A single T cell receptor beta chain is shown here with its context. The data originate from a study of CD8 T cells in Susac syndrome. CDR3 length: 15 residues. Per germline, CDR1 SGHDT and CDR2 YYEEEE. V was pared by 4 bases and J by 4 bases, with 18 bases between. Reverse transcription of about 0.5 to 1 ug RNA used random hexamers. From the immunoSEQ multiplex PCR reads, TCRdb called clonotypes with MiXCR, one entry per CDR3 protein. The sample holds more than 200,000 distinct CDR3 sequences, about 94% seen once. This TCR was recovered from a human donor with multiple sclerosis. The chain is built from TRBV5-6 and TRBJ2-7, with D possibly TRBD2 on 6 matching bases. Sequencing was performed on CD8+ T cells from PBMCs. The CDR3 bases are TGTGCCAGCAGCCCTAGCGCGTCGAGCGGGTACGAGCAGTACTTC. Translated: CASSPSASSGYEQYF. Complete variable domain (other parts from reference TRBV5-6 and TRBJ2-7): DAGVTQSPTHLIKTRGQQVTLRCSPKSGHDTVSWYQQALGQGPQFIFQYYEEEERQRGNFPDRFSGHQFPNYSSELNVNALLLGDSALYLCASSPSASSGYEQYFGPGTRLTVT.